This TCR beta chain was documented in a study of blood T cell repertoires in COVID-19. Study background: COVID-19 samples, acute and convalescent, were from the United States, Italy and Spain. T cells, B-cell-depleted T cells, or PBMCs supplied cDNA or gDNA.

As originally analysed: It was from reference gene primer amplification that nucleated cell counts were estimated. TCRdb's table, derived via immunoSEQ multiplex PCR, lists solely in-frame clones and lacks some. V, J and clone size derive from that table, while D and trimming were established from the DNA sequence. The repertoire has around 74,000 clones, 70% to 90% of them found once; the top ten carry 7% to 10%. Trimming took off 8 bases at V and 2 bases at J, with 10 bases between the two ends. Germline CDR1 SEHNR, CDR2 FQNEAQ (reference sequence). This CDR3 comprises 12 residues. V usage is TRBV7-9 and J usage is TRBJ2-7, with TRBD2 as a possible D gene (6 bases). This TCR was recovered from a man aged 30-40 years with acute or convalescent COVID-19. Sequences were obtained from peripheral blood. CDR3 nucleotides: TGTGCCAGCGCCTGGGAGGCCTACGAGCAGTACTTC. Amino acid sequence: CASAWEAYEQYF.